A single sample is the source of the 9 T cell receptor beta chains below, sequenced in a study of control samples from healthy donors and cancer patients. Sequencing used immunoSEQ multiplex PCR; TCRdb keeps in-frame clones, though not all of them. The table has more than 150,000 clones, over 80% seen once. Sequenced: blood. Every receptor here comes from a man between 18 and 29 years old in good health.

This clone was seen once. The chain employs TRBV24-1 and TRBJ2-2; possibly TRBD1 or TRBD2 for D (5 bases each). The CDR3 loop spans 16 amino acids. Per the germline V gene, CDR1 is KGHDR and CDR2 is SFDVKD. V lost 3 bases and J 3 bases, leaving 13 bases between the germline ends. CDR3 protein: CATSDARDLDTGELFF. As DNA, the CDR3 is TGTGCCACCAGTGATGCGAGGGACCTGGACACCGGGGAGCTGTTTTTT.

There are a few counts of this clone. CDR3 residues: CASSEDYEQYF. The CDR3 DNA is TGCGCCAGCAGCGAAGACTACGAGCAGTACTTC. The chain carries TRBV5-1 and TRBJ2-7; D unclear. This CDR3 has 11 residues. Germline CDR1 is SGHRS and CDR2 is YFSETQ. V lost 4 bases and J lost 3, with 5 bases in between. Looking up the rest from reference TRBV5-1 and TRBJ2-7 gives the full variable domain: KAGVTQTPRYLIKTRGQQVTLSCSPISGHRSVSWYQQTPGQGLQFLFEYFSETQRNKGNFPGRFSGRQFSNSRSEMNVSTLELGDSALYLCASSEDYEQYFGPGTRLTVT.

The chain couples TRBV9 to TRBJ2-3; D perhaps matches TRBD1 (5 bases). The CDR3 spans 16 residues. Germline CDR1 SGDLS, CDR2 YYNGEE. With 4 bases removed from V and 0 bases from J, the gap between germline ends came to 15 bases. In DNA, the CDR3 is TGTGCCAGCAGCCCGAGAACTGCAGGGAGCACAGATACGCAGTATTTT. This codes for CASSPRTAGSTDTQYF.

The chain has TRBV5-4 and TRBJ1-1; TRBD1 might be the D (6 bases). CDR1 SGHNT and CDR2 YYREEE come from the germline V gene (reference sequence). CDR3 size: 16 residues. Trimming left V 0 bases short and J 0 bases short, with 12 bases between. The CDR3 nucleotides are TGTGCCAGCAGCTTGGAAGGCAGGGGAATGAACACTGAAGCTTTCTTT. Translation gives CASSLEGRGMNTEAFF. Supplemented by reference TRBV5-4 and TRBJ1-1, the full variable domain reads ETGVTQSPTHLIKTRGQQVTLRCSSQSGHNTVSWYQQALGQGPQFIFQYYREEENGRGNFPPRFSGLQFPNYSSELNVNALELDDSALYLCASSLEGRGMNTEAFFGQGTRLTVV.

The chain carries TRBV19 and TRBJ2-1; tentatively, D is TRBD2 (5 bases). The CDR3 spans 15 residues. The germline CDR1 and CDR2 sequences are LNHDA and SQIVND (reference sequence). The ends were cut back, 1 base at V and 9 bases at J, with 16 bases in the middle. The CDR3, as DNA: TGTGCCAGTAGTATAGTTTTAGGTAGCGCGGGTGAGCAGTTCTTC. Its protein is CASSIVLGSAGEQFF.

This chain connects TRBV5-1 to TRBJ2-4; either TRBD1 or TRBD2 may supply D (5 bases each). Germline V gene data show CDR1 as SGHRS and CDR2 as YFSETQ. The CDR3 sequence is 15 residues long. The V gene lost 3 bases and the J gene lost 6 bases, with 16 bases spanning the gap. The DNA of the CDR3 is TGCGCCAGCAGCTCGGGACCCGGGACGGGAAACATTCAGTACTTC. It translates to CASSSGPGTGNIQYF.

This rearrangement joins TRBV12-3 or TRBV12-4 to TRBJ1-1, with TRBD1 matching 7 bases. The CDR3 spans 11 residues. V lost 8 bases, J lost 7 bases, and 4 bases stayed unmatched. The CDR3 is CASPDRVEAFF. CDR3 DNA: TGTGCCAGCCCCGACAGGGTTGAAGCTTTCTTT.

The chain uses TRBV7-9 and TRBJ1-1; D uncertain. The CDR3 covers 13 residues. Deletions cut 2 bases from V and 3 bases from J, with 7 bases between. The germline V gene has CDR1 SEHNR and CDR2 FQNEAQ (reference sequence). The chain's CDR3 is CASSLKGDTEAFF. CDR3 nucleotides: TGTGCCAGCAGCTTAAAGGGAGACACTGAAGCTTTCTTT.

The chain has TRBV2 and TRBJ1-4, with 7 bases that match TRBD1. Germline V gene data show CDR1 as SNHLY and CDR2 as FYNNEI. After removal of 7 bases from V and 6 bases from J, the junction contained 8 bases not matched to a gene. This CDR3 has 14 residues. The CDR3 is CASKLRQGDEKLFF. CDR3 nucleotides: TGTGCCAGCAAACTGAGACAGGGTGATGAAAAACTGTTTTTT. The complete variable domain, with remaining parts taken from reference TRBV2 and TRBJ1-4, reads EPEVTQTPSHQVTQMGQEVILRCVPISNHLYFYWYRQILGQKVEFLVSFYNNEISEKSEIFDDQFSVERPDGSNFTLKIRSTKLEDSAMYFCASKLRQGDEKLFFGSGTQLSVL.